This T cell receptor (beta chain) was retrieved from a study of PD-1 blockade in classical Hodgkin lymphoma. Each and every patient relapsed after autologous stem cell transplantation, and patients got differing brentuximab vedotin exposure. Trimming took 5 bases from V and 2 from J, leaving 12 bases between them. Per the germline V gene, CDR1 is MDHEN and CDR2 is SYDVKM. This CDR3 is built from 14 residues. General observations from the study: Why repertoires differed is undefined; disease activity or prior therapy possibly contributed. CD4+ TCR diversity, unlike CD8+, climbed significantly by C4D1. Patients who began taking nivolumab under 1 year after ASCT were left out. Newly diagnosed patients were reported to exhibit reduced baseline TCR diversity relative to healthy donors.

Notes on this clone: Its matching antigen is unknown.

Data came from immunoSEQ multiplex PCR; TCRdb stores just in-frame clones and leaves some out. The sample shows some 100,000 clones, 75% to 90% of them seen only once. The V and J genes are TRBV28 and TRBJ1-2, with D maybe TRBD1 (6 bases). The clonotype was recovered from a human donor with classical Hodgkin lymphoma. The sequencing here drew on peripheral blood mononuclear cells (PBMCs), taken before the second cycle of nivolumab. Written as DNA, the CDR3 is TGTGCCAGCAGTACTGGGACACCGAACTATGGCTACACCTTC. This translates into CASSTGTPNYGYTF.